These 23 T cell receptor beta chains came from one sample sequenced in a study of blood T cells in healthy people across ages. Primed by a sample-barcoded 5' primer and a J-beta primer mix, a second PCR proceeded for about 6 to 11 cycles. TCRdb re-analysed the 5' RACE reads in MiXCR, keeping a single row per CDR3 protein. The data contain around 1.1 million distinct CDR3 sequences, around two fifths of them singletons. Sequenced sample: blood. The receptors derive from a man younger than 35 in good health.

For this clonotype: A much larger clone lies one base from this, so it may be a read error. The CDR3 region is CASSLRSAYNEQYF. The CDR3 bases are TGTGCCAGCAGCTTAAGGTCCGCTTACAATGAGCAGTACTTC. J is TRBJ2-1 and V is TRBV7-9; D is undetermined. The end of the DNA is better explained by TRBJ2-7, so the J call may be wrong. Germline V gene lookup returns CDR1 SEHNR and CDR2 FQNEAQ (reference sequence). The CDR3 is made up of 14 amino acids.

The genes are TRBV20-1 and TRBJ2-7; 8 bases fit TRBD2. The CDR3 has 17 residues. The trim removed 0 bases at V and 7 bases at J, leaving 17 bases unmatched. Germline V gene lookup returns CDR1 DFQATT and CDR2 SNEGSKA (reference sequence). The CDR3 loop reads CSARDRVGGGIHNEQYF. Written as DNA, the CDR3 is TGCAGTGCTAGAGATAGGGTTGGCGGGGGGATTCACAATGAGCAGTACTTC.

This chain uses TRBV7-2 with TRBJ2-7, with 7 bases fitting TRBD2. The CDR3 length is 14 residues. The V and J ends lost 3 bases and 7 bases, in that order; junction bases with no gene match: 9. In germline, CDR1 is SGHTA, CDR2 FQGNSA. CDR3 in amino acids: CASSLSGVDNEQYF. CDR3 coding DNA: TGTGCCAGCAGCTTGAGCGGGGTAGACAATGAGCAGTACTTC.

This sequence joins TRBV20-1 and TRBJ1-5; D is possibly TRBD1 (6 bases). Trimming cost V 5 bases and J 8 bases, with 13 bases left between them. This CDR3 is built from 12 residues. From germline, CDR1 is DFQATT and CDR2 SNEGSKA (reference sequence). The CDR3 loop is CSALDREEPQHF. The CDR3 nucleotides read TGCAGTGCTCTGGACAGAGAAGAGCCCCAGCATTTT.

A few counts support this clonotype. The chain has TRBV12-3 or TRBV12-4 and TRBJ2-2, with D hard to call. The CDR3 length is 13 residues. Between the trimmed V and J ends, which lost 3 bases and 5 bases, there was a span of 7 bases. The CDR3 coding sequence is TGTGCCAGCAGTTTCACCGGGACCGGGGAGCTGTTTTTT. Protein product: CASSFTGTGELFF.

This clonotype was seen once. A much bigger clone sits one base away, suggesting this may be a read error. This chain joins TRBV7-2 and TRBJ1-2; unclear D gene. Germline V gene data show CDR1 as SGHTA and CDR2 as FQGNSA. This CDR3 is built from 13 residues. The V and J ends lost 3 bases and 4 bases respectively, with 9 bases between them. CDR3 bases: TGTGCCAGCAGCTTTGTAGGGATCTATGGCTACACCTTC. Residues: CASSFVGIYGYTF.

V is TRBV27 and J is TRBJ1-5, with TRBD1 identical over 9 bases. The J segment lost 5 bases and the V segment lost 6 bases, leaving 8 bases of the junction unmatched. CDR1 MNHEY and CDR2 SMNVEV come from the germline V gene (reference sequence). CDR3 size: 15 residues. CDR3 region: CASSRARTGDQPQHF. The CDR3 nucleotides are TGTGCCAGCAGCCGCGCCAGGACAGGGGATCAGCCCCAGCATTTT.

The chain links TRBV20-1 to TRBJ2-1; D is tentatively TRBD1 or TRBD2 (6 bases each). The germline gives CDR1 DFQATT, CDR2 SNEGSKA (reference sequence). Trimming took 3 bases from V and 4 from J, leaving 19 bases between them. This CDR3 has 16 amino acids. The CDR3 loop reads CSASPALGGIYNEQFF. In DNA form, the CDR3 reads TGCAGTGCTAGTCCCGCCCTAGGGGGGATATACAATGAGCAGTTCTTC.

The CDR3 sequence: CASIPETNEKLFF. CDR3 sequence (DNA): TGTGCCAGCATACCGGAAACTAATGAAAAACTGTTTTTT. The chain recombines TRBV2 with TRBJ1-4; D call uncertain. V gave up 7 bases and J gave up 1 base, with 7 bases separating them. Germline loops: CDR1 SNHLY, CDR2 FYNNEI. CDR3 size: 13 residues.

The chain couples TRBV4-3 to TRBJ1-5; weak D call: TRBD1 (5 bases). CDR3 length: 15 residues. Trimming pared 2 bases from V and 3 bases from J, leaving 11 bases between. The germline V gene encodes CDR1 LGHNA and CDR2 YSLEER. CDR3 in amino acids: CASSQRQGYNQPQHF. CDR3 DNA sequence: TGCGCCAGCAGCCAACGTCAGGGATACAATCAGCCCCAGCATTTT.

This sequence joins TRBV10-3 and TRBJ2-1; 8 positions agree with TRBD2. J gave up 1 base and V 6 bases, and 5 bases lay outside the gene matches. The CDR3 spans 15 residues. CDR1 ENHRY and CDR2 SYGVKD come from the germline V gene. CDR3 loop: CAIRDGGASYNEQFF. The CDR3 nucleotides are TGTGCCATCAGAGACGGGGGGGCTTCCTACAATGAGCAGTTCTTC.

In this sample, this clonotype turned up many times. The V gene is TRBV20-1, the J gene TRBJ2-3, with a tentative D call TRBD2 (6 bases). With 1 base removed from V and 0 bases from J, the gap between germline ends came to 11 bases. Germline CDR1 is DFQATT and CDR2 is SNEGSKA (reference sequence). The CDR3 has 15 residues. The CDR3 DNA is TGCAGTGCTAGAGTCCTAGCGACAAGCACAGATACGCAGTATTTT. Amino acids: CSARVLATSTDTQYF.

This clonotype was found a few times. V usage is TRBV29-1 and J usage is TRBJ1-2; TRBD1 might be the D (5 bases). V was pared by 3 bases and J by 8 bases, with 16 bases between. This CDR3 has 13 amino acids. Germline V lookup: CDR1 SQVTM, CDR2 ANQGSEA. The CDR3 here is CSVDDGGPLGYTF. In DNA form, the CDR3 reads TGCAGCGTTGATGATGGGGGACCCTTGGGCTACACCTTC.

V is TRBV7-2 and J is TRBJ2-4; 7 bases align to TRBD2. TRBJ2-5 matches the DNA end more closely, so the J call is doubtful. The length of the CDR3 is 18 residues. Germline assignment: CDR1 SGHTA and CDR2 FQGNSA. This chain's CDR3 is CASSLNDFGAGLQETQYF. The CDR3 nucleotides are TGTGCCAGCAGCTTAAATGACTTTGGAGCGGGGCTTCAAGAGACCCAGTACTTC.

This chain connects TRBV6-1 to TRBJ2-7; no clear D. CDR1 MNHNS and CDR2 SASEGT come from the germline V gene. V lost 6 bases and J 2 bases, leaving 17 bases between the germline ends. The CDR3 length is 15 residues. CDR3 nucleotides: TGTGCCAGCAGGACGGACGGAATAACGGCCTACGAGCAGTACTTC. It encodes CASRTDGITAYEQYF.

This clonotype was observed a few times. The rearrangement uses TRBV10-3 and TRBJ2-3; a weak D match, TRBD2 (5 bases). The length of the CDR3 is 10 residues. The V gene's germline CDR1 is ENHRY and CDR2 SYGVKD. The V end was cut by 3 bases, the J end by 11 bases, with 6 bases between. The CDR3 nucleotides read TGTGCCATCAGTGATCGGGAGCAGTATTTT. Protein: CAISDREQYF.

The V and J genes are TRBV20-1 and TRBJ2-7, with D unresolved. This CDR3 has 16 residues. Per the germline V gene, CDR1 is DFQATT and CDR2 is SNEGSKA (reference sequence). V lost 2 bases and J lost 2, with 19 bases in between. The CDR3 nucleotides are TGCAGTGCTAGAAAAGCTGGCGTCACCCTCCCCTACGAGCAGTACTTC. It is translated as CSARKAGVTLPYEQYF.

The V gene is TRBV3-1, the J gene TRBJ2-1; D is perhaps TRBD2 (5 bases). The CDR3 length is 15 residues. Trimming removed 5 bases at V and 6 bases at J, with 17 bases between. Germline V gives CDR1 LGHDT, CDR2 YNNKEL (reference sequence). CDR3 residues: CASSSLASLGNEQFF. CDR3 nucleotides: TGTGCCAGCAGCTCCCTGGCGTCACTAGGCAATGAGCAGTTCTTC.

DNA of the CDR3: TGTGCCATCACCCCGGGCCCCACTGTCTCGACGTACTATGGCTACACCTTC. It encodes CAITPGPTVSTYYGYTF. V gene TRBV10-3 combines with J gene TRBJ1-2; no definite D call. The CDR3 is 17 residues long. CDR1 and CDR2 from the germline V gene are ENHRY and SYGVKD. The V and J ends lost 7 bases and 3 bases respectively, with 24 bases between them.

The J gene is TRBJ2-3, the V gene TRBV11-2; D is possibly TRBD2 (7 bases). The V end lost 2 bases, the J end lost 4 bases, and 13 bases lay between the germline ends. The V gene's germline CDR1 is SGHAT and CDR2 FQNNGV. This CDR3 is 15 amino acids long. For the CDR3, the DNA is TGTGCCAGCAGCTTATGGGGGGGCGAGGCAGATACGCAGTATTTT. Residues: CASSLWGGEADTQYF.

This clonotype was seen only a few times. V usage is TRBV5-1 and J usage is TRBJ2-1; TRBD1 aligns across 8 bases. This CDR3 is built from 15 residues. V shed 0 bases, J shed 5 bases, and the junction held 4 bases outside the gene matches. Germline V gene sequence: CDR1 SGHRS, CDR2 YFSETQ. The CDR3 DNA reads as TGCGCCAGCAGCTTGGGGACAGGGCTGGACAATGAGCAGTTCTTC. Translated: CASSLGTGLDNEQFF.

V and J are TRBV2 and TRBJ1-5; TRBD1 is a possible D gene (6 bases). This CDR3 comprises 14 residues. Germline V gene data show CDR1 as SNHLY and CDR2 as FYNNEI. Trimming pared 7 bases from V and 6 bases from J, leaving 16 bases between. The CDR3, as DNA: TGTGCCAGCAACCCGACTAGGGGGGGTCAGCCCCAGCATTTT. This sequence encodes CASNPTRGGQPQHF.

V and J are TRBV12-3 or TRBV12-4 and TRBJ2-7; D might be TRBD1 (5 bases). This CDR3 contains 15 residues. Trimming shortened V by 6 bases and J by 2 bases, and 17 bases separated the two germline ends. The CDR3 reads CASSPKLTAAYEQYF. In nucleotides, the CDR3 is TGTGCCAGCAGCCCAAAGCTGACAGCCGCCTACGAGCAGTACTTC.